These 5 T cell receptor beta chains were all obtained from the same sample, sequenced in a study of CD8 T cells in Susac syndrome. An input of roughly 0.5 to 1 ug of RNA was subjected to reverse transcription using random hexamers. MiXCR, applied by TCRdb to the immunoSEQ multiplex PCR reads, yields one record per CDR3 protein. The table records roughly 50,000 distinct CDR3 sequences, 80% to 95% of them present only once. Input material: CD8+ T cells from PBMCs. Receptors were obtained from a human donor in good health.

The chain employs TRBV29-1 and TRBJ2-7; weak D call: TRBD1 (5 bases). The V end lost 6 bases, the J end lost 9 bases, and 24 bases lay between the germline ends. This CDR3 spans 14 amino acids. Germline values: CDR1 SQVTM, CDR2 ANQGSEA. CDR3 in DNA: TGCAGCGTCTTGACAGCAAACATTCGAAAGGGGCAGTACTTC. Its protein is CSVLTANIRKGQYF.

V usage is TRBV18 and J usage is TRBJ1-4, with TRBD1 identical over 8 bases. CDR1 and CDR2 (germline): KGHSH, LQKENI. The CDR3 extends over 15 amino acids. J lost 1 base, V lost 3 bases, and 1 base had no gene match. The CDR3: CASSPTGVTNEKLFF. In nucleotides, the CDR3 is TGTGCCAGCTCACCGACAGGGGTAACTAATGAAAAACTGTTTTTT.

The CDR3 bases are TGTGCCAGCTCACCACCGGGCTCCTTCTACGAGCAGTACTTC. This codes for CASSPPGSFYEQYF. This chain connects TRBV18 to TRBJ2-7; no reliable D call. Germline V lookup: CDR1 KGHSH, CDR2 LQKENI. V was trimmed by 0 bases and J by 3 bases, leaving 9 bases between them. This CDR3 is built from 14 residues.

J is TRBJ2-7 and V is TRBV10-3; 7 nucleotides match TRBD1. This CDR3 is built from 13 residues. V was pared by 7 bases and J by 1 base, with 4 bases of the junction left unmatched. Germline V gene sequence: CDR1 ENHRY, CDR2 SYGVKD. CDR3 coding DNA: TGTGCCATCAACAGGGGACCATCCTACGAGCAGTACTTC. Amino acids: CAINRGPSYEQYF.

V and J are TRBV29-1 and TRBJ1-2; D perhaps matches TRBD1 (5 bases). CDR1 and CDR2 from the germline V gene are SQVTM and ANQGSEA. V lost 5 bases and J lost 4, with 20 bases in between. The CDR3 spans 15 residues. The CDR3 DNA is TGCAGCGTTCTCCTCGGGCGGGGGTCTATCTATGGCTACACCTTC. It translates to CSVLLGRGSIYGYTF.